The present entry profiles one TCR beta chain with its context. Its antigen is unknown. Base qualities are not provided; no much larger clone lies one nucleotide away. This record comes from a study of human T cells and chemical hapten exposure (dated by TCRdb to the early 2020s). As for the study more broadly: For sensitization, 2% DPC in acetone was applied to a roughly 2 cm by roughly 2 cm area of upper inner arm skin. Patients additionally received weekly therapeutic DPC doses to the scalp throughout the approximately 25-week study period. Patch testing was done on the upper back using Finn chambers containing 0.01% DPC, and results were scored after 6 days according to International Contact Dermatitis Research Group standards. Alopecia areata with under or over 50% scalp involvement, alopecia totalis and alopecia universalis were represented in the patient cohort, which was mostly female. The libraries were sequenced as a pool, and the TCR yield per sample differed mostly because of small variations in library volumes within the pool. This study followed changes in the peripheral blood TCR repertoire in vivo during primary and secondary sensitization of alopecia patients to the hapten diphenylcyclopropenone (DPC). Blood samples were taken from patients before sensitization (week 0) and then at 2, 6 and about 24 weeks after DPC sensitization. Blood for TCR sequencing was provided by twenty-nine alopecia patients at one to four time points (pre-sensitization, 2, 6 and 24 weeks).

Taken with the paper, the label for time point translates to: patch test 2, 6 weeks after DPC sensitization. Taken with the paper, the label for treatment or condition translates to: therapeutic diphenylcyclopropenone sensitization with weekly scalp DPC. Blood at each patch-test visit was drawn before the patch test was applied. Patients were eligible if aged 18 to 70, diagnosed with alopecia and judged suitable for DPC therapy, and pregnant patients were excluded. Unfractionated whole blood was collected in Tempus Blood RNA tubes, and total RNA was extracted from that blood. Libraries were constructed by RACE. The sample was run on a NextSeq 500. Library preparation attached unique molecular identifiers to individual cDNA molecules for quantitative, reproducible TCR counting. Both TCR alpha and TCR beta chains were sequenced from each blood RNA sample. The original methods were these. Samples had a median of roughly 99,000 TCRs, with a range from 23,224 to 690,600. V, J and CDR3 annotation of the TCR reads was carried out using the Decombinator software suite. To make PS versus PT1 abundance plots, every sample was subsampled to the same number of TCRs (28,000). Expanded TCRs were defined as absent before sensitization and observed at least eight times at the 2-week time point. TCRdb applied fastp at Q25 and MiXCR to the public reads, then kept only in-frame beta chains. Each CDR3 protein gets just one entry, which takes the most common genes and DNA from the rows behind it. Clone size and V and J calls follow TCRdb, not the original study. This sample has some 350,000 distinct CDR3 sequences in its table, and more than 5% of those were observed once. About 5% of the sample is held by the ten biggest clonotypes.

The CDR3 measures 13 amino acids from cysteine to phenylalanine. Only the CDR3 DNA is retained, 39 bases long and in frame from the first base. In the germline V gene (reference sequence), CDR1 corresponds to SEHNR and CDR2 to FQNEAQ. The V and J ends are trimmed by 2 bases and 9 bases, leaving 11 bases between them. The research as a whole found: A positive correlation was found between the number of PT1 expanded TCRs and patch test score, with significance reached at thresholds 8, 16 and 32 but not 4. Alopecia, a presumed autoimmune disease, was present in all patients, so the immune response of the patients might differ from that of healthy individuals. DPC sensitization did not change the number of TCRs with a frequency above 1 in 1000, and there was no evidence of changes in global repertoire structure. Repeated subsampling changed both the strength of the expansion versus patch-test correlation and the threshold at which that correlation became significant. Expanded TCRs formed significantly more large CDR3 similarity clusters than pre-sensitization or healthy control sets, consistent with antigen-driven responses.

The V and J segments used are TRBV7-9 and TRBJ2-1; TRBD1 is a weak D gene call, 5 bases matching. Sequenced here: whole blood, sampled in connection with sensitization to the hapten diphenylcyclopropenone (DPC). The sequence derives from a woman under 30 with alopecia areata. Some clones in this sample may be carry-over from other donors' samples. The DNA sequence is TGTGCCAGCAGCTTATTCCCGACAGCTGAGCAGTTCTTC. Its protein product is CASSLFPTAEQFF.